This TCR beta chain was documented in a study of T cell responses to AZD1222 COVID-19 vaccine. Study at large: The analysis combined second doses at about 4 or about 12 weeks. Study-wide findings and caveats: Unmutated variant regions reportedly attract nearly half of all spike-specific TCRs. Spike was spanned by vaccine-associated CD4 TCRs, which were dominant at 160-218 and 743-854. In a largely white British group with more females than males, clonal diversity was possibly underestimated.

Only in-frame clones appear in the TCRdb table, and some are missing; sequencing was by immunoSEQ multiplex PCR. The profile shows around 84,000 clones, nearly 90% of them singletons. Points on this clone: Its target is unknown.

This CDR3 comprises 12 residues. CDR1 GTSNPN and CDR2 SVGIG come from the germline V gene (reference sequence). The ends were cut back, 5 bases at V and 0 bases at J, with 5 bases in the middle. The chain is built from TRBV30 and TRBJ1-3, with a weak D call TRBD1 (5 bases). The sample here was peripheral blood, taken on day 0 of AZD1222 vaccination. The clonotype was recovered from an adult in good health. The CDR3 region is CAWGTSGNTIYF. CDR3 in DNA: TGTGCCTGGGGGACCTCTGGAAACACCATATATTTT.